This T cell receptor (beta chain) was found in a study of blood T cell repertoires in COVID-19. At the level of the study: Researchers got acute and convalescent COVID-19 samples from the United States, Italy and Spain. In each case, the material was cDNA or gDNA derived from T cells, B-cell-depleted T cells, or PBMCs.

From germline, CDR1 is SGHTA and CDR2 FQGNSA. This CDR3 is 15 amino acids long. V lost 4 bases, J lost 0 bases, and 10 bases lay in between. Per the original data handling: The assay estimated nucleated cells by amplifying reference gene primers. This table comes from immunoSEQ multiplex PCR, and its TCRdb copy is limited to in-frame clones, with some not included. D and trimming were read from the DNA, whereas the V and J calls and clone size are those reported in that table. The sample carries 130,000 to 150,000 clones, 80% recorded once. The receptor comes from a woman aged 45-59 years with acute or convalescent COVID-19. The chain links TRBV7-2 to TRBJ2-1; a weak D match, TRBD1 (6 bases). Sequencing was performed on peripheral blood. The CDR3 is CASSSDSRSYNEQFF. The DNA of the CDR3 is TGTGCCAGCAGCTCGGACAGCCGCTCCTACAATGAGCAGTTCTTC.